Shown below are 23 T cell receptor beta chains from a single sample sequenced in a study of monozygotic twins with inflammatory bowel disease. TCRdb re-called the 5' RACE reads; every CDR3 protein appears as one record, without DNA. The sample's table shows approximately 340,000 distinct CDR3 sequences. Sequenced input: blood. Receptor source: a human donor with ulcerative colitis or Crohn's disease, or a healthy co-twin of an affected twin (not recorded which).

The V gene is TRBV29-1, the J gene TRBJ2-1; lacking DNA, the TRBD1 call made by TCRdb goes unchecked. The CDR3 spans 17 residues. Germline lookup yields CDR1 SQVTM and CDR2 ANQGSEA. CDR3 loop: CSVRGGLNPIIVREQFF.

This rearrangement joins TRBV2 to TRBJ2-1; TCRdb's D call of TRBD2 is untestable without DNA. The CDR3 is 17 amino acids. Germline V lookup: CDR1 SNHLY, CDR2 FYNNEI. This CDR3 is CASKGLAGVRSYNEQFF.

CDR3 in amino acids: CASSPLGRGLADTQYF. This rearrangement joins TRBV7-2 to TRBJ2-3; the D gene TCRdb calls, TRBD1, cannot be checked with no DNA. This CDR3 is 16 amino acids long. CDR1 is SGHTA, CDR2 FQGNSA, per germline. Supplemented by reference TRBV7-2 and TRBJ2-3, the full variable domain reads GAGVSQSPSNKVTEKGKDVELRCDPISGHTALYWYRQSLGQGLEFLIYFQGNSAPDKSGLPSDRFSAERTGGSVSTLTIQRTQQEDSAVYLCASSPLGRGLADTQYFGPGTRLTVL.

V usage is TRBV7-2 and J usage is TRBJ2-3. The CDR3 has 16 residues. Germline CDR1 is SGHTA and CDR2 is FQGNSA. This chain's CDR3 is CASSTVFGFYTDTQYF.

The chain carries TRBV28 and TRBJ1-1. The CDR3 has 12 amino acids. CDR1 MDHEN and CDR2 SYDVKM come from the germline V gene. CDR3 region: CASSYSRTEAFF.

The chain uses TRBV20-1 and TRBJ1-5; TCRdb's D call of TRBD1 is untestable without DNA. The CDR3 has 12 amino acids. Germline V gene data show CDR1 as DFQATT and CDR2 as SNEGSKA (reference sequence). The CDR3 here is CSASWGDQPQHF.

The rearrangement uses TRBV20-1 and TRBJ2-5; lacking DNA, the TRBD2 call made by TCRdb goes unchecked. The germline V gene has CDR1 DFQATT and CDR2 SNEGSKA (reference sequence). The CDR3 spans 17 residues. The CDR3 sequence is CSASHRGTSAIKETQYF.

The gene calls are TRBV5-4 and TRBJ2-3; TCRdb names TRBD1, which stays unverified in the absence of DNA. The germline gives CDR1 SGHNT, CDR2 YYREEE (reference sequence). The CDR3 runs to 15 residues. CDR3 protein: CASSPDRGRTDTQYF.

This chain uses TRBV7-9 with TRBJ1-5; the TRBD1 assignment by TCRdb is unverifiable without DNA. Germline assignment: CDR1 SEHNR and CDR2 FQNEAQ (reference sequence). The CDR3 extends over 15 amino acids. CDR3 protein: CASSPGNRGSEPQHF.

The chain joins TRBV9 to TRBJ2-7; TCRdb gives TRBD1 as the D gene, but with no DNA this cannot be confirmed. Germline V gene lookup returns CDR1 SGDLS and CDR2 YYNGEE. The CDR3 length is 14 residues. The CDR3 is CASSVEGRGYEQYF. The full variable domain, its missing parts supplied by reference TRBV9 and TRBJ2-7, is DSGVTQTPKHLITATGQRVTLRCSPRSGDLSVYWYQQSLDQGLQFLIQYYNGEERAKGNILERFSAQQFPDLHSELNLSSLELGDSALYFCASSVEGRGYEQYFGPGTRLTVT.

This chain's CDR3 is CATSSGDYSNQPQHF. This rearrangement joins TRBV15 to TRBJ1-5. This CDR3 is 15 amino acids long. CDR1 LNHNV and CDR2 YYDKDF come from the germline V gene (reference sequence).

CDR3 loop: CASSPVTRHGYTF. V gene TRBV6-2 or TRBV6-3 combines with J gene TRBJ1-2. The CDR3 runs to 13 residues. Germline V CDR1 and CDR2: MNHEY, SVGEGT.

The chain links TRBV5-6 to TRBJ1-1. Germline V gene data show CDR1 as SGHDT and CDR2 as YYEEEE. This CDR3 is built from 18 residues. The CDR3 spells CASSLPLGGNDLDTEAFF.

This chain links TRBV6-5 with TRBJ2-2. Per germline, CDR1 MNHEY and CDR2 SVGAGI. The length of the CDR3 is 14 residues. The CDR3: CASRILATGGELFF.

The chain employs TRBV7-9 and TRBJ2-1; TCRdb indicates TRBD1, and absent DNA this call remains unverified. The CDR3 runs to 16 residues. The germline gives CDR1 SEHNR, CDR2 FQNEAQ (reference sequence). CDR3 protein: CASSLVRGDRYNEQFF.

CDR3 sequence: CASSAITPRGSGELFF. This sequence joins TRBV28 and TRBJ2-2; TCRdb's D gene call, TRBD1, goes unchecked for lack of DNA. Looked up from germline, CDR1 is MDHEN and CDR2 is SYDVKM. The CDR3 is 16 residues long.

The genes are TRBV19 and TRBJ1-5; TCRdb returns TRBD1, unconfirmable since there is no DNA. Per germline, CDR1 LNHDA and CDR2 SQIVND (reference sequence). The CDR3 is 14 amino acids. The CDR3 region is CASSIVGDYQPQHF.

The chain joins TRBV28 to TRBJ2-2; the TRBD2 assignment by TCRdb is unverifiable without DNA. CDR1 is MDHEN, CDR2 SYDVKM, per germline. The CDR3 spans 16 residues. CDR3 sequence reads: CASRGGGDANTGELFF. The full variable domain, in which reference TRBV28 and TRBJ2-2 provide the parts outside the CDR3, is DVKVTQSSRYLVKRTGEKVFLECVQDMDHENMFWYRQDPGLGLRLIYFSYDVKMKEKGDIPEGYSVSREKKERFSLILESASTNQTSMYLCASRGGGDANTGELFFGEGSRLTVL.

V gene TRBV5-1 combines with J gene TRBJ2-3; the D call from TCRdb, TRBD2, cannot be confirmed without DNA. This CDR3 has 16 amino acids. CDR1 is SGHRS, CDR2 YFSETQ, per germline. CDR3 amino acids: CASSLALAGYTDTQYF.

The CDR3 sequence is CASSQGWRNTEAFF. The chain combines TRBV4-1 with TRBJ1-1. The CDR3 covers 14 residues. Germline V gene sequence: CDR1 MGHRA, CDR2 YSYEKL.

The chain is built from TRBV18 and TRBJ1-5; TCRdb selects TRBD1, and the lack of DNA leaves this call unchecked. This CDR3 contains 15 residues. The germline V gene has CDR1 KGHSH and CDR2 LQKENI. The CDR3 reads CASSPEGAINQPQHF.

The chain joins TRBV20-1 to TRBJ2-1; TCRdb gives TRBD2 as the D gene, but with no DNA this cannot be confirmed. The CDR3 covers 18 residues. From germline, CDR1 is DFQATT and CDR2 SNEGSKA (reference sequence). The chain's CDR3 is CSASPLAGRISSYNEQFF.

The chain couples TRBV6-6 to TRBJ1-5; TCRdb outputs TRBD1, but without DNA this stays unchecked. Germline V lookup: CDR1 MNHNY, CDR2 SVGAGI (reference sequence). The CDR3 runs to 14 residues. CDR3 residues: CASSLTGGGEPQHF.